This T cell receptor (beta chain) was profiled in a study of blood T cell repertoires in COVID-19. Study-level background: There were acute and convalescent COVID-19 samples, and they came from the United States, Italy and Spain. Sources were T cells, B-cell-depleted T cells, or PBMCs; the material itself was cDNA or gDNA.

There are 16 residues in the CDR3. Per the germline V gene, CDR1 is LGHDT and CDR2 is YNNKEL (reference sequence). V dropped 1 base and J dropped 8 bases, with 20 bases sitting between them. In the authors' methods: Amplification from reference gene primers served as the basis for estimated nucleated cell counts. Only in-frame clones appear in the TCRdb table, and some are missing; sequencing was by immunoSEQ multiplex PCR. The V and J calls and clone size come from that table; D and trimming were worked out from the DNA. Of over 130,000 clones in the sample, 75% to 85% were seen once. Sequencing was carried out using peripheral blood. The chain employs TRBV3-1 (or the pseudogene TRBV3-2) and TRBJ2-5; D is perhaps TRBD2 (6 bases). The TCR comes from a man in his fifties or sixties with acute or convalescent COVID-19. Here the CDR3 reads CASSQAGRPPGATQYF. The DNA for the CDR3 is TGTGCCAGCAGCCAAGCGGGGAGGCCCCCAGGAGCCACCCAGTACTTC.